Following are 15 T cell receptor beta chains from one sample sequenced in a study of OX40 agonist ivuxolimab in advanced cancers. Some clones are missing from TCRdb's copy, which holds only in-frame ones; the method was immunoSEQ multiplex PCR. The sample contains 25,000 or so clones, approximately 88% of which appear only once. This material consisted of CD4+ or CD8+ T cells sorted from blood, taken in a trial of the OX40 agonist ivuxolimab. All receptors derive from an adult with an advanced solid tumor such as melanoma, head and neck, liver or kidney cancer.

The V gene is TRBV5-8, the J gene TRBJ2-7; D might be TRBD1 (5 bases). Trimming took 4 bases from V and 1 from J, leaving 12 bases between them. Germline V gives CDR1 SGHTS, CDR2 YDEGEE. The CDR3 is made up of 14 amino acids. CDR3 sequence (DNA): TGTGCCAGCAGCCCCAGGGTGAATTCCTACGAGCAGTACTTC. Protein: CASSPRVNSYEQYF.

The chain uses TRBV5-4 and TRBJ2-5, with TRBD2 matching over 7 bases. Germline-derived CDR1 and CDR2 are SGHNT and YYREEE (reference sequence). The junction had 7 bases not matched to a gene; V was cut back by 4 bases and J by 1 base. The CDR3 runs 15 residues. In nucleotides, the CDR3 is TGTGCCAGCAGCCGAAGCGGGATCTCCCAAGAGACCCAGTACTTC. This sequence encodes CASSRSGISQETQYF.

The chain has TRBV7-2 and TRBJ1-2; 7 nucleotides line up with TRBD1. Trimming cost V 10 bases and J 8 bases; bases outside gene matches: 16. Germline assignment: CDR1 SGHTA and CDR2 FQGNSA. The CDR3 spans 14 residues. This chain's CDR3 is CATQGWEGAGGYTF. The CDR3 DNA sequence: TGTGCCACCCAGGGTTGGGAGGGGGCGGGCGGCTACACCTTC.

The chain has TRBV14 and TRBJ1-1; D unclear. Germline lookup yields CDR1 SGHDN and CDR2 FVKESK. The CDR3 contains 13 residues. Trimming took off 0 bases at V and 6 bases at J, with 8 bases between the two ends. DNA of the CDR3: TGTGCCAGCAGCCAAGAATGGAGGGCTGAAGCTTTCTTT. This gives the protein CASSQEWRAEAFF.

The V and J genes are TRBV29-1 and TRBJ1-4, with D unclear. The germline V gene has CDR1 SQVTM and CDR2 ANQGSEA. V was shortened by 6 bases and J by 4 bases, with 9 bases between the two germline ends. The CDR3 extends over 12 amino acids. This CDR3 reads CSVSVVNEKLFF. The CDR3 DNA follows: TGCAGCGTCAGTGTAGTTAATGAAAAACTGTTTTTT. The whole variable domain, filled in from reference TRBV29-1 and TRBJ1-4, reads SAVISQKPSRDICQRGTSLTIQCQVDSQVTMMFWYRQQPGQSLTLIATANQGSEATYESGFVIDKFPISRPNLTFSTLTVSNMSPEDSSIYLCSVSVVNEKLFFGSGTQLSVL.

In nucleotides, the CDR3 is TGTGCCAGCAGCTTACAGGGGGCCCCTGGAAACACCATATATTTT. It specifies CASSLQGAPGNTIYF. The chain combines TRBV5-4 with TRBJ1-3, with 9 bases that match TRBD1. V shed 2 bases and J 2 bases; nucleotides not matched to a gene: 2. The CDR3 consists of 15 residues. Germline CDR1 is SGHNT and CDR2 is YYREEE (reference sequence).

The V gene is TRBV18, the J gene TRBJ2-7; 7 bases line up with TRBD1. There are 17 residues in the CDR3. V shed 3 bases, J shed 3 bases, and the junction held 14 bases outside the gene matches. Germline loops: CDR1 KGHSH, CDR2 LQKENI. This chain's CDR3 is CASSPNPWQGEFYEQYF. CDR3 bases: TGTGCCAGCTCACCCAACCCTTGGCAGGGGGAGTTCTACGAGCAGTACTTC.

CDR3 DNA sequence: TGTGCCAGCAGCCGTGACAGGGGGGGTTACGAGCAGTACTTC. It yields the protein CASSRDRGGYEQYF. The V gene is TRBV9, the J gene TRBJ2-7, with 9 bases matching TRBD1. Germline CDR1 reads SGDLS; CDR2 reads YYNGEE. This CDR3 spans 14 amino acids. The V and J ends lost 4 bases and 4 bases, in that order; junction bases with no gene match: 6.

Only one count was recorded for this clone. V and J are TRBV10-3 and TRBJ2-7; 11 bases fit TRBD1. The CDR3 spans 14 residues. J lost 1 base, V lost 6 bases, and 2 bases had no gene match. CDR1 and CDR2 from the germline V gene are ENHRY and SYGVKD. Written as DNA, the CDR3 is TGTGCCATCAGAGGGACAGGGGGATCCTACGAGCAGTACTTC. Amino acids: CAIRGTGGSYEQYF.

V is TRBV4-1 and J is TRBJ2-1; D is ambiguous. Trimming shortened V by 5 bases and J by 9 bases, and 11 bases separated the two germline ends. This CDR3 region has 12 residues. CDR1 MGHRA and CDR2 YSYEKL come from the germline V gene. DNA of the CDR3: TGCGCCAGCAGCTGGATCGACCGTGAGCAGTTCTTC. This translates into CASSWIDREQFF.

The V gene is TRBV5-1, the J gene TRBJ1-1; D unresolved. The V end lost 0 bases, the J end lost 1 base, and 10 bases lay between the germline ends. Germline V CDR1 and CDR2: SGHRS, YFSETQ. CDR3 size: 15 residues. The CDR3 loop reads CASSLALYPNTEAFF. CDR3 bases: TGCGCCAGCAGCTTGGCACTTTACCCGAACACTGAAGCTTTCTTT.

This chain uses TRBV6-5 with TRBJ2-3; D unclear. CDR1 and CDR2 (germline): MNHEY, SVGAGI. Trimming stripped 10 bases from V and 1 base from J, with 12 bases between. This CDR3 contains 13 residues. The chain's CDR3 is CATTPPGTDTQYF. In nucleotides, the CDR3 is TGTGCCACCACACCCCCCGGCACAGATACGCAGTATTTT.

The rearrangement uses TRBV28 and TRBJ1-2; no reliable D call. The CDR3 runs to 11 residues. V lost 5 bases to trimming and J lost 11 bases, with 12 bases between them. Germline-derived CDR1 and CDR2 are MDHEN and SYDVKM. CDR3 residues: CASSDTLTYTF. The CDR3 DNA reads as TGTGCCAGCAGTGATACCTTGACGTACACCTTC.

The genes are TRBV10-3 and TRBJ2-7, with 7 bases fitting TRBD2. CDR1 and CDR2 from the germline V gene are ENHRY and SYGVKD. Trimming removed 0 bases from V and 5 bases from J; junction bases left unmatched: 4. This CDR3 is built from 14 residues. Here the CDR3 reads CAISESSTSNEQYF. The CDR3 nucleotides read TGTGCCATCAGTGAGTCGTCGACTAGCAACGAGCAGTACTTC.

V and J are TRBV19 and TRBJ1-1; TRBD1 might be the D (5 bases). Germline loops: CDR1 LNHDA, CDR2 SQIVND (reference sequence). Trimming left V 5 bases short and J 2 bases short, with 15 bases between. The CDR3 loop spans 15 amino acids. The CDR3 loop reads CASSSRRTKNTEAFF. Written as DNA, the CDR3 is TGTGCCAGTAGTTCTCGCCGGACAAAAAACACTGAAGCTTTCTTT.